The clone carrying this T cell receptor (beta chain) was seen ten or more times. The CDR3 is made up of 11 amino acids. V lost 7 bases, J lost 8 bases, and 9 bases lay in between. This sample is part of a study of molecular identifiers for immune sequencing clone quantification. TCRdb redid the calling of the PCR reads with MiXCR, one entry per CDR3 protein. There are hundreds of thousands of distinct CDR3 sequences in the sample; 15% to 20% occur only once, and about 0.9% lies in the top ten. The chain recombines TRBV12-3 or TRBV12-4 with TRBJ2-1; D gene ambiguous. The specimen sequenced was naive CD8+ T cells from blood, with Jurkat cell RNA spiked in. Subset described: FACS-sorted CD8+CD4-CCR7+CD45RA+ naive T cells. The sequence derives from a human donor in good health. Some libraries in this study had Jurkat cell RNA spiked in. CDR3 in amino acids: CASISGHEQFF. The DNA for the CDR3 is TGTGCCAGCATCTCTGGCCATGAGCAGTTCTTC.